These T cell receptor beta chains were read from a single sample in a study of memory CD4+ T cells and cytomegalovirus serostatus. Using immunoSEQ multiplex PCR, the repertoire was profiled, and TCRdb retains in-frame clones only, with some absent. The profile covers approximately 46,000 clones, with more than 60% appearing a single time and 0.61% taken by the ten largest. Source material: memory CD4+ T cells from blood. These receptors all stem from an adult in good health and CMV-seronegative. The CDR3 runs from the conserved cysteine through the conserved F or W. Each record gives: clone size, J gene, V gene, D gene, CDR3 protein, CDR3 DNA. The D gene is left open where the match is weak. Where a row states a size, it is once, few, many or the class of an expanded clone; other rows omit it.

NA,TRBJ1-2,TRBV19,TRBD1,CASSNQTGGASYGYTF,TGTGCCAGTAGTAACCAGACAGGGGGCGCCTCCTATGGCTACACCTTC
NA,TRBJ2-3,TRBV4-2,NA,CASSQEVGWSDTQYF,TGTGCCAGCAGCCAAGAGGTAGGGTGGTCAGATACGCAGTATTTT
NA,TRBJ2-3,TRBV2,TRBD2,CASSLAGDTDTQYF,TGTGCCAGCAGTCTAGCGGGGGACACAGATACGCAGTATTTT
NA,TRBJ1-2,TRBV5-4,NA,CASSRTGTLYGYTF,TGTGCCAGCAGCCGCACCGGGACCCTTTATGGCTACACCTTC
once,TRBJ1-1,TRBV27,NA,CASSPETSGEAFF,TGTGCCAGCAGTCCGGAAACGTCAGGTGAAGCTTTCTTT
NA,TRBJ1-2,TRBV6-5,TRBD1,CASNDRGNYGYTF,TGTGCCAGCAATGACAGGGGCAACTATGGCTACACCTTC
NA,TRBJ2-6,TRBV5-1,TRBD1,CASSSGTGGLHGANVLTF,TGCGCCAGCAGCTCCGGGACAGGGGGTTTGCATGGGGCCAACGTCCTGACTTTC
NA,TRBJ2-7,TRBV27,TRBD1,CASRSEGTGREYEQYF,TGTGCCAGCCGAAGCGAAGGGACAGGAAGGGAGTACGAGCAGTACTTC
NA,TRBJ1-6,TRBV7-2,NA,CASSSRTVSSYNSPLHF,TGTGCCAGCAGCTCCCGGACGGTGAGCTCCTATAATTCACCCCTCCACTTT
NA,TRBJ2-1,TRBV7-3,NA,CASSLTPPGLDEQFF,TGTGCCAGCAGCTTAACGCCCCCTGGGTTGGATGAGCAGTTCTTC
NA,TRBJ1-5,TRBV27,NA,CASSLGLGIGQPQHF,TGTGCCAGCAGTTTAGGGTTAGGGATTGGGCAGCCCCAGCATTTT
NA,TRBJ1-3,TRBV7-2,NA,CASSPETTVPGNTIYF,TGTGCCAGCAGTCCAGAAACGACAGTCCCGGGAAACACCATATATTTT
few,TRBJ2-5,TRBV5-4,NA,CASSTDPLLTVQETQYF,TGTGCCAGCAGCACCGACCCCCTGCTGACGGTCCAAGAGACCCAGTACTTC
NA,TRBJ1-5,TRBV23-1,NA,CASSRGFNQPQHF,TGCGCCAGCAGTCGTGGGTTCAATCAGCCCCAGCATTTT
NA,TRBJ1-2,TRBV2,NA,CASTLKRSFNYGYTF,TGTGCCAGCACCCTGAAACGGTCCTTTAACTATGGCTACACCTTC
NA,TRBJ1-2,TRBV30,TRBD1,CAWSRQGAGYGYTF,TGTGCCTGGAGTCGACAGGGGGCAGGCTATGGCTACACCTTC
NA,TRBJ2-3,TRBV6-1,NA,CASSDPRRGSTDTQYF,TGTGCCAGCAGTGACCCGCGACGGGGGAGCACAGATACGCAGTATTTT
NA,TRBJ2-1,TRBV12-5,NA,CASGLGPGGSYNEQFF,TGTGCTAGTGGTTTAGGCCCTGGGGGGTCCTACAATGAGCAGTTCTTC
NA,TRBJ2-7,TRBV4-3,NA,CASSQGGSSYEQYF,TGCGCCAGCAGCCAAGGCGGTAGCTCCTACGAGCAGTACTTC
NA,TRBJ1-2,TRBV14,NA,CASSQDGGATIGYTF,TGTGCCAGCAGCCAAGATGGGGGGGCAACGATTGGCTACACCTTC
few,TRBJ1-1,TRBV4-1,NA,CASRQGFMSEAFF,TGCGCCAGCAGGCAGGGGTTTATGTCTGAAGCTTTCTTT
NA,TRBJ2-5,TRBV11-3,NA,CASSPGPPGETQYF,TGTGCCAGCAGCCCAGGGCCCCCGGGGGAGACCCAGTACTTC
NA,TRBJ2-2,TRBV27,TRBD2,CASSLSFSGGGDTGELFF,TGTGCCAGCAGTTTATCCTTTAGCGGGGGTGGGGACACCGGGGAGCTGTTTTTT
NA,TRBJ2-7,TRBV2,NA,CASSEVRYEQYF,TGTGCCAGCAGTGAAGTACGGTACGAGCAGTACTTC
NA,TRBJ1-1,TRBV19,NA,CASSIIGSRSTEAFF,TGTGCCAGTAGTATAATCGGCAGTCGAAGCACTGAAGCTTTCTTT
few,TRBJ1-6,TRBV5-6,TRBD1,CASSLDRGYNSPLHF,TGTGCCAGCAGCTTGGACAGGGGCTATAATTCACCCCTCCACTTT
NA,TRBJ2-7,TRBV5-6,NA,CASSFFGVSPYEQYF,TGTGCCAGCAGCTTTTTTGGTGTATCCCCCTACGAGCAGTACTTC
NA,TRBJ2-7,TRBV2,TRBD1,CASEVSPGTGTYEQYF,TGTGCCAGCGAGGTATCCCCCGGGACAGGGACCTACGAGCAGTACTTC
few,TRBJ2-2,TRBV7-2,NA,CASSFSSGTGELFF,TGTGCCAGCAGCTTTTCGAGCGGGACCGGGGAGCTGTTTTTT
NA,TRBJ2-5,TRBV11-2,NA,CASSRGFGETQYF,TGTGCCAGCAGCAGGGGATTTGGAGAGACCCAGTACTTC
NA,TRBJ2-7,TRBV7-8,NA,CASSLVGNEQYF,TGTGCCAGCAGCTTAGTAGGTAACGAGCAGTACTTC
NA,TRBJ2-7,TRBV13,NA,CASRAPGHLYEQYF,TGTGCCAGCAGGGCCCCGGGACACCTCTACGAGCAGTACTTC
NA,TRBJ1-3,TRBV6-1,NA,CATAGRSGNTIYF,TGTGCCACCGCGGGACGGAGTGGAAACACCATATATTTT
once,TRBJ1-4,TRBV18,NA,CASSPQGPGPSGTNEKLFF,TGTGCCAGCTCACCACAGGGGCCCGGGCCATCTGGGACTAATGAAAAACTGTTTTTT